This T cell receptor beta chain comes out of a study of technical replicates of blood from a few donors. Trimming cost V 3 bases and J 3 bases; bases outside gene matches: 5. Germline lookup yields CDR1 KGHSH and CDR2 LQKENI. This CDR3 comprises 16 residues. Assay: immunoSEQ multiplex PCR; the TCRdb copy retains only in-frame clones and omits some. The data hold 14,000 or so clones, with over 80% observed a single time. The clonotype originates from a human donor in good health. The chain employs TRBV18 and TRBJ1-1; 12 bases map to TRBD1. The sequencing sample was made of PBMCs. CDR3 protein: CASSPGTGGRDTEAFF. CDR3 DNA sequence: TGTGCCAGCTCACCTGGGACAGGGGGCAGGGACACTGAAGCTTTCTTT.